Following are 13 T cell receptor beta chains from one sample sequenced in a study of T cell responses to AZD1222 COVID-19 vaccine. Sequencing was performed with immunoSEQ multiplex PCR; in TCRdb, only in-frame clones are kept and a portion is missing. The sample has some 66,000 clones; about nine tenths are singletons. Sequenced material: peripheral blood, taken 28 days after the second AZD1222 dose. These receptors all come from an adult who received the AZD1222 COVID-19 vaccine.

This chain uses TRBV6-5 with TRBJ2-7, with a possible D match to TRBD2 (5 bases). V lost 2 bases and J 10 bases, leaving 18 bases between the germline ends. The CDR3 is made up of 14 amino acids. Germline-derived CDR1 and CDR2 are MNHEY and SVGAGI. CDR3 sequence reads: CASSYESGRIGQYF. The CDR3 nucleotides are TGTGCCAGCAGTTACGAGTCGGGAAGGATTGGTCAGTACTTC.

The chain carries TRBV7-2 and TRBJ2-2; TRBD1 is a possible D gene (6 bases). Per the germline V gene, CDR1 is SGHTA and CDR2 is FQGNSA. V shed 3 bases and J shed 0 bases, with 11 bases lying between them. The CDR3 is 16 amino acids. This CDR3 reads CASSFNRVTNTGELFF. The CDR3 nucleotides read TGTGCCAGCAGCTTTAACAGGGTGACGAACACCGGGGAGCTGTTTTTT.

This clone appeared a single time. The V gene is TRBV7-2, the J gene TRBJ1-2; D gene uncertain. Trimming removed 5 bases from V and 3 bases from J, with 10 bases in between. CDR3 length equals 13 residues. The V gene's germline CDR1 is SGHTA and CDR2 FQGNSA. The CDR3 coding sequence is TGTGCCAGCAGCCCCTATCGGGACTATGGCTACACCTTC. It specifies CASSPYRDYGYTF.

Only one count was recorded for this clone. The chain joins TRBV12-5 to TRBJ1-4; D gene unclear. Trimming took off 6 bases at V and 8 bases at J, with 7 bases between the two ends. Germline V gene data show CDR1 as LGHNT and CDR2 as FRNRAP. This CDR3 has 11 amino acids. In DNA form, the CDR3 reads TGTGCTAGTGGATACCGAGAAAAACTGTTTTTT. It yields the protein CASGYREKLFF.

The J gene is TRBJ2-7, the V gene TRBV6-1, with 11 positions matching TRBD2. The CDR3 is 16 amino acids. The junction had 8 bases not matched to a gene; V was cut back by 4 bases and J by 3 bases. Germline-derived CDR1 and CDR2 are MNHNS and SASEGT. This chain's CDR3 is CASSVSGTSGLYEQYF. Here the CDR3 DNA reads TGTGCCAGCAGTGTGAGCGGGACTAGCGGACTCTACGAGCAGTACTTC.

The chain has TRBV5-1 and TRBJ1-1; TRBD1 might be the D (6 bases). V was shortened by 5 bases and J by 1 base, with 12 bases between the two germline ends. The CDR3 totals 14 residues. Germline assignment: CDR1 SGHRS and CDR2 YFSETQ. CDR3 nucleotides: TGCGCCAGCAGTTATACAGGGACGAACACTGAAGCTTTCTTT. As protein: CASSYTGTNTEAFF.

The chain links TRBV3-1 (or the pseudogene TRBV3-2) to TRBJ1-1; D unresolved. The CDR3 is made up of 15 amino acids. CDR1 and CDR2 from the germline V gene are LGHDT and YNNKEL (reference sequence). Trimming took off 4 bases at V and 2 bases at J, with 14 bases between the two ends. CDR3 nucleotide sequence: TGTGCCAGCAGCCCCGGGTCGGGAGTTAACACTGAAGCTTTCTTT. This codes for CASSPGSGVNTEAFF.

The chain has TRBV2 and TRBJ2-3; D ambiguous. This CDR3 comprises 12 residues. V shed 6 bases and J shed 8 bases, with 12 bases lying between them. Per germline, CDR1 SNHLY and CDR2 FYNNEI. The CDR3 sequence is CASSPPVGTQYF. CDR3 sequence (DNA): TGTGCCAGCAGCCCCCCAGTAGGTACGCAGTATTTT.

The chain employs TRBV10-3 and TRBJ1-1; perhaps TRBD1 as D (5 bases). The CDR3 contains 14 residues. Germline V CDR1 and CDR2: ENHRY, SYGVKD. The ends were cut back, 2 bases at V and 4 bases at J, with 11 bases in the middle. The CDR3 is CAISEGRVGTEAFF. In DNA, the CDR3 is TGTGCCATCAGTGAGGGCAGGGTGGGCACTGAAGCTTTCTTT.

The chain carries TRBV19 and TRBJ1-5; maybe TRBD1 (6 bases). The CDR3 has 13 amino acids. V dropped 3 bases and J dropped 9 bases, with 12 bases sitting between them. Germline V gene lookup returns CDR1 LNHDA and CDR2 SQIVND (reference sequence). The CDR3 DNA follows: TGTGCCAGTAGTATGGACAGATCTTGGCCCCAGCATTTT. It is translated as CASSMDRSWPQHF. The full variable domain, with the rest looked up from reference TRBV19 and TRBJ1-5, is DGGITQSPKYLFRKEGQNVTLSCEQNLNHDAMYWYRQDPGQGLRLIYYSQIVNDFQKGDIAEGYSVSREKKESFPLTVTSAQKNPTAFYLCASSMDRSWPQHFGDGTRLSIL.

The chain uses TRBV28 and TRBJ2-6; D is uncertain. Germline assignment: CDR1 MDHEN and CDR2 SYDVKM. The V gene lost 2 bases and the J gene lost 2 bases, with 4 bases spanning the gap. The CDR3 covers 14 residues. CDR3: CASSLRAGANVLTF. The CDR3 nucleotides are TGTGCCAGCAGTTTAAGAGCTGGGGCCAACGTCCTGACTTTC.

The gene calls are TRBV12-3 or TRBV12-4 and TRBJ1-5, with no clear D. The CDR3 is 13 amino acids. V was shortened by 3 bases and J by 4 bases, with 7 bases between the two germline ends. The CDR3 here is CASSLKGNQPQHF. CDR3 bases: TGTGCCAGCAGTTTGAAAGGGAATCAGCCCCAGCATTTT.

This clone was detected a few times. This sequence joins TRBV19 and TRBJ1-2; 9 positions agree with TRBD1. This CDR3 comprises 15 residues. Trimming removed 10 bases from V and 4 bases from J; junction bases left unmatched: 13. CDR1 is LNHDA, CDR2 SQIVND, per germline (reference sequence). This CDR3 reads CAIAIGTGRSYGYTF. CDR3 coding DNA: TGTGCCATAGCAATCGGGACAGGGAGGTCCTATGGCTACACCTTC.